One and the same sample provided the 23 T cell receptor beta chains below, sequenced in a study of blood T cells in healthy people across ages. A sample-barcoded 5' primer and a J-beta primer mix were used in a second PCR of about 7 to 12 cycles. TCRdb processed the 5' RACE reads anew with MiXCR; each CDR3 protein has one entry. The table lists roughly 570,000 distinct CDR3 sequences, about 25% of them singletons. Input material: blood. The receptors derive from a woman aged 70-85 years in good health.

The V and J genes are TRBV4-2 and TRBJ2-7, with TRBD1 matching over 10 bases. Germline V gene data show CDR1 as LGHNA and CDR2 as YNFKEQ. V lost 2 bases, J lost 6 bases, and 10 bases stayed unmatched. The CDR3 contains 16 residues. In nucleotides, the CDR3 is TGTGCCAGCAGCCAACTTGGAACCGGGACAGGGGTCGAGCAGTACTTC. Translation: CASSQLGTGTGVEQYF.

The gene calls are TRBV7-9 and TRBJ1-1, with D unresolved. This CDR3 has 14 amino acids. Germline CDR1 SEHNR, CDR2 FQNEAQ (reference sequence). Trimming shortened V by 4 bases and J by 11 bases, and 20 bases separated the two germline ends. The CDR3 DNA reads TGTGCCAGCAGCTGGTGGCCCGACCGTGAGAGTGCTTTCTTT. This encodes CASSWWPDRESAFF. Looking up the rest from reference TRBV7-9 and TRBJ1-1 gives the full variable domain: DTGVSQNPRHKITKRGQNVTFRCDPISEHNRLYWYRQTLGQGPEFLTYFQNEAQLEKSRLLSDRFSAERPKGSFSTLEIQRTEQGDSAMYLCASSWWPDRESAFFGQGTRLTVV.

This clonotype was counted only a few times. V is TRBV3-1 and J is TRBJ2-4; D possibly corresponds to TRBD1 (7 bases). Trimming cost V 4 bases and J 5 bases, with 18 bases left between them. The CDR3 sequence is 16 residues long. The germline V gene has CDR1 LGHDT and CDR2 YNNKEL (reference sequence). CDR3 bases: TGTGCCAGCAGCCTCCTAGGAGGGGGCGATGAAAACATTCAGTACTTC. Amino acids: CASSLLGGGDENIQYF. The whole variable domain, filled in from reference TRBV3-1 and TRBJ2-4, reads DTAVSQTPKYLVTQMGNDKSIKCEQNLGHDTMYWYKQDSKKFLKIMFSYNNKELIINETVPNRFSPKSPDKAHLNLHINSLELGDSAVYFCASSLLGGGDENIQYFGAGTRLSVL.

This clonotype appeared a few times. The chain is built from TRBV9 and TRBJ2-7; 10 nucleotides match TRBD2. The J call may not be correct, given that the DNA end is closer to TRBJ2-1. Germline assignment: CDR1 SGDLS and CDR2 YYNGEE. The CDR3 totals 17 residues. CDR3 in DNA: TGTGCCAGCAGCCCAAGAGCACTAGCGGGGATCTACAATGAGCAGTTCTTC. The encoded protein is CASSPRALAGIYNEQFF.

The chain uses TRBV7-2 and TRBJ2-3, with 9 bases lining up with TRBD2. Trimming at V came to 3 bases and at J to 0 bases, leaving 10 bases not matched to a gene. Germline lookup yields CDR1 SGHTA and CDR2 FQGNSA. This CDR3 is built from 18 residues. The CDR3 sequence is CASSFLGLAGSSTDTQYF. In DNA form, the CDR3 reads TGTGCCAGCAGCTTTTTAGGGCTAGCGGGGAGTAGCACAGATACGCAGTATTTT.

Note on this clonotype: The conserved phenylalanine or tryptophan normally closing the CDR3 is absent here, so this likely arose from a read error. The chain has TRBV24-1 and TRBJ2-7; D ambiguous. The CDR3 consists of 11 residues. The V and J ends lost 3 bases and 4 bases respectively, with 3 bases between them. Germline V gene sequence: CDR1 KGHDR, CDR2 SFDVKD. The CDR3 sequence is CATSDGYEQYL. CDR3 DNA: TGTGCCACCAGTGATGGATACGAGCAGTACCTC.

This chain's CDR3 is CASSVAPETLSGNTIYF. The CDR3 nucleotides read TGTGCCAGCAGCGTAGCTCCGGAGACACTCTCTGGAAACACCATATATTTT. V is TRBV9 and J is TRBJ1-3; no reliable D call. Trimming removed 0 bases at V and 0 bases at J, with 13 bases between. The CDR3 runs to 17 residues. The germline V gene encodes CDR1 SGDLS and CDR2 YYNGEE.

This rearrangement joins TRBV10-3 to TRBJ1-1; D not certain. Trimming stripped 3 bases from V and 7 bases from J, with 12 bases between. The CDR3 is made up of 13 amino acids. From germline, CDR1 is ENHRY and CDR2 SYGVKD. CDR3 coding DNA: TGTGCCATCAGTGAAATGGTTGGCAGTGAAGCTTTCTTT. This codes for CAISEMVGSEAFF.

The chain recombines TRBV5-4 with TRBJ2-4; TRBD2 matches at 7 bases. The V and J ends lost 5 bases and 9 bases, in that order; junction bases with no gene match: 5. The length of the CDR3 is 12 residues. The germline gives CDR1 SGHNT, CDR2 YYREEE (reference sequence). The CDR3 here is CASSAGEGIQYF. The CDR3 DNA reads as TGTGCCAGCAGTGCGGGGGAGGGCATTCAGTACTTC.

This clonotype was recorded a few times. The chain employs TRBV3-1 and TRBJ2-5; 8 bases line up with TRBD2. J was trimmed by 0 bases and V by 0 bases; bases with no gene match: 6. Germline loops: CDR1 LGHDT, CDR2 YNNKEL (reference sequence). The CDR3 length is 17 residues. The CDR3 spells CASSQDRAGGYQETQYF. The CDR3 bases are TGTGCCAGCAGCCAAGATCGGGCGGGGGGATACCAAGAGACCCAGTACTTC.

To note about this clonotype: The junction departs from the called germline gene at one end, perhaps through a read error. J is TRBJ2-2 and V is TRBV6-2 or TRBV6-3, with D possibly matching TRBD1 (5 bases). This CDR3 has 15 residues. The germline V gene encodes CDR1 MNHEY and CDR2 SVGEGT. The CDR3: CASSLPGHLTRELFF. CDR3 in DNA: TGTGCCAGCAGTTTACCAGGACATCTCACCAGGGAGCTGTTTTTT.

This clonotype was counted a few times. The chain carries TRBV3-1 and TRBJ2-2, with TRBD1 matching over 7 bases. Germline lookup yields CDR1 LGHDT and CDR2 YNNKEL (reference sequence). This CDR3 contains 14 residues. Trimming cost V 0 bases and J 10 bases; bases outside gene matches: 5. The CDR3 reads CASSQETGRVELFF. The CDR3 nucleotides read TGTGCCAGCAGCCAAGAGACAGGGCGGGTGGAGCTGTTTTTT.

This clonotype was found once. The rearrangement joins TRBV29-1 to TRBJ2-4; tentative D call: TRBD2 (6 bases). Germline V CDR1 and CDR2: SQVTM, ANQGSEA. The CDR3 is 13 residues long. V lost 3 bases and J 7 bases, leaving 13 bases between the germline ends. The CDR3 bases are TGCAGCGTTGAGGGGGGATCGTTCAACATTCAGTACTTC. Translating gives CSVEGGSFNIQYF.

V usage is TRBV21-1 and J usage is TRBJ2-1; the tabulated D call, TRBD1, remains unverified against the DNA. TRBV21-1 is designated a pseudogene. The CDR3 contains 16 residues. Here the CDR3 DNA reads TGTGCCAGCAGCAAAGGTGGACAGGGGGGATTGAATGAGCAGTTCTTC. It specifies CASSKGGQGGLNEQFF.

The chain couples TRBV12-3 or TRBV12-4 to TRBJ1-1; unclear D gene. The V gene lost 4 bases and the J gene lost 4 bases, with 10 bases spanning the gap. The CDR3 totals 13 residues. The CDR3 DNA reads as TGTGCCAGCAGTTCCAATGGAGGCACTGAAGCTTTCTTT. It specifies CASSSNGGTEAFF.

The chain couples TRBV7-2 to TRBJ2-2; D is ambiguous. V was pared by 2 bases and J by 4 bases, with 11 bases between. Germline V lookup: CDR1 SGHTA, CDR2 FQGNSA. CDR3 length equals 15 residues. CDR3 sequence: CASSLQGLTTGELFF. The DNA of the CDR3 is TGTGCCAGCAGCTTACAAGGATTAACCACCGGGGAGCTGTTTTTT. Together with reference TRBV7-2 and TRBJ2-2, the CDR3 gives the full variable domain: GAGVSQSPSNKVTEKGKDVELRCDPISGHTALYWYRQSLGQGLEFLIYFQGNSAPDKSGLPSDRFSAERTGGSVSTLTIQRTQQEDSAVYLCASSLQGLTTGELFFGEGSRLTVL.

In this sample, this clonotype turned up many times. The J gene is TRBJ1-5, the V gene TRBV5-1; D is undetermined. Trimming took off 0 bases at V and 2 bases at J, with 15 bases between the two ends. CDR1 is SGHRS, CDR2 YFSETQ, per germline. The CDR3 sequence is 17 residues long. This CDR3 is CASSLGGTVAGNQPQHF. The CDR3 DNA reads TGCGCCAGCAGCTTGGGGGGAACAGTCGCGGGCAATCAGCCCCAGCATTTT.

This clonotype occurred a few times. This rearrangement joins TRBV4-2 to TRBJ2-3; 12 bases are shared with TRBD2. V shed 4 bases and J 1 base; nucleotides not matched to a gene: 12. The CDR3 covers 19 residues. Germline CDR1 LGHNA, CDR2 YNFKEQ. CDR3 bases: TGTGCCAGCAGCCTCGCGACTAGCGGGGGTCTAGGTCGCACAGATACGCAGTATTTT. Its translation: CASSLATSGGLGRTDTQYF.

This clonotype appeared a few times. The CDR3 loop is CASSLWAAYNEQFF. Here the CDR3 DNA reads TGCGCCAGCAGCTTGTGGGCAGCTTACAATGAGCAGTTCTTC. This chain links TRBV5-1 with TRBJ2-1, with D unresolved. V lost 1 base, J lost 4 bases, and 9 bases lay in between. Per the germline V gene, CDR1 is SGHRS and CDR2 is YFSETQ. The CDR3 runs 14 residues.

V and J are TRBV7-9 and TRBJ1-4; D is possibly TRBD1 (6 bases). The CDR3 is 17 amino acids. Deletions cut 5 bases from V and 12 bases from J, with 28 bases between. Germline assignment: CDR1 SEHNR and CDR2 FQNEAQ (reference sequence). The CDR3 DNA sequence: TGTGCCAGCAGCGCATGGGGAGACAATACAGGGAGGGAACAACTGTTTTTT. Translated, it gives CASSAWGDNTGREQLFF.

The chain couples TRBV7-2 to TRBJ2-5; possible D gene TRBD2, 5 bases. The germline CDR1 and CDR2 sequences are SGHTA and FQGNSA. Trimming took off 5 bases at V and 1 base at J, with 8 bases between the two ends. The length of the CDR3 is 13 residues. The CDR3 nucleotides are TGTGCCAGCAGCCAGCGGCCCCAAGAGACCCAGTACTTC. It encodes CASSQRPQETQYF.

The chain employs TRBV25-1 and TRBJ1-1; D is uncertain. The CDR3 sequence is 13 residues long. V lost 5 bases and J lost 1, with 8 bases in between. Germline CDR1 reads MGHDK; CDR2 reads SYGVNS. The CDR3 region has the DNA TGTGCCAGCAGTTACTCCTGGAACACTGAAGCTTTCTTT. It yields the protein CASSYSWNTEAFF.

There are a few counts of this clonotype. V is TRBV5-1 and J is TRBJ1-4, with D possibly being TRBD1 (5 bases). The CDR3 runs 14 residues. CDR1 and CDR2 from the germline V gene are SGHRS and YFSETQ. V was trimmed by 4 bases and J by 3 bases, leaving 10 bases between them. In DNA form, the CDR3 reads TGCGCCAGCAGCCAGGACATTCCTAATGAAAAACTGTTTTTT. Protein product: CASSQDIPNEKLFF.